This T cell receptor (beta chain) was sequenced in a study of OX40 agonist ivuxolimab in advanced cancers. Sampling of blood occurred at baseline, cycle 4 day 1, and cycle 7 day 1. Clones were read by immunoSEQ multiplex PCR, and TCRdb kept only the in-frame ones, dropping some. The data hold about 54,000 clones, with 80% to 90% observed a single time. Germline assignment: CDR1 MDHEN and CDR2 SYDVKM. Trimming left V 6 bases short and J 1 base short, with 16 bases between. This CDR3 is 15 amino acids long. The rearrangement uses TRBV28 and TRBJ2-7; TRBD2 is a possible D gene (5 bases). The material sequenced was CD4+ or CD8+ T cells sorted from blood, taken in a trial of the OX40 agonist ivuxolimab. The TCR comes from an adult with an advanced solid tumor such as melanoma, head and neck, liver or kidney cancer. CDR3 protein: CASSSDGGPSYEQYF. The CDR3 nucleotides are TGTGCCAGCAGCTCTGACGGCGGGCCATCCTACGAGCAGTACTTC. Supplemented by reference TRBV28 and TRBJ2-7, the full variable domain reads DVKVTQSSRYLVKRTGEKVFLECVQDMDHENMFWYRQDPGLGLRLIYFSYDVKMKEKGDIPEGYSVSREKKERFSLILESASTNQTSMYLCASSSDGGPSYEQYFGPGTRLTVT.